These 26 T cell receptor beta chains came from one sample sequenced in a study of shared clonotypes between healthy human individuals. Generated by immunoSEQ multiplex PCR, the TCRdb table keeps only in-frame clones and is missing some. There are roughly 2.1 million clones in the sample; roughly 91% occur only once, and 1.5% to 2% lies in the top ten. CD8 cells regarded as naive lacked CD45RO, were positively chosen for CCR7, and omitted terminally differentiated effector memory CD45RA+ cells. What was sequenced was naive CD8+ T cells from PBMCs. The source of these receptors is a man between 18 and 29 years old in good health. Some clones in this sample may be carry-over from other donors' samples.

This chain joins TRBV7-3 and TRBJ1-1; the D gene is possibly TRBD1 (5 bases). The CDR3 loop spans 14 amino acids. Germline CDR1 is SGHTA and CDR2 is FQGTGA. Trimming left V 2 bases short and J 1 base short, with 8 bases between. The CDR3 here is CASSLGAGNTEAFF. The CDR3 bases are TGTGCCAGCAGCTTAGGGGCAGGGAACACTGAAGCTTTCTTT. Based on the CDR3 plus reference TRBV7-3 and TRBJ1-1, the full variable domain is GAGVSQTPSNKVTEKGKYVELRCDPISGHTALYWYRQSLGQGPEFLIYFQGTGAADDSGLPNDRFFAVRPEGSVSTLKIQRTERGDSAVYLCASSLGAGNTEAFFGQGTRLTVV.

This clone was detected only once. The rearrangement uses TRBV6-5 and TRBJ2-1, with 8 bases that match TRBD2. Germline CDR1 is MNHEY and CDR2 is SVGAGI. The junction had 9 bases not matched to a gene; V was cut back by 4 bases and J by 4 bases. The CDR3 is 16 residues long. Here the CDR3 DNA reads TGTGCCAGCAGTTCGTATAGCGGGAAGTGGTACAATGAGCAGTTCTTC. It specifies CASSSYSGKWYNEQFF.

The CDR3 region is CASSLDPDRGNEQYF. CDR3 in DNA: TGTGCCAGCAGCTTAGACCCTGACAGGGGCAACGAGCAGTACTTC. This chain joins TRBV11-2 and TRBJ2-7, with 8 nucleotides matching TRBD1. Germline CDR1 reads SGHAT; CDR2 reads FQNNGV. The CDR3 extends over 15 amino acids. J was trimmed by 5 bases and V by 0 bases; bases with no gene match: 6.

This chain links TRBV6-1 with TRBJ1-5; D is uncertain. Germline V lookup: CDR1 MNHNS, CDR2 SASEGT. This CDR3 is 14 amino acids long. Trimming took 3 bases from V and 7 from J, leaving 13 bases between them. The CDR3 region is CASSDPTATQPQHF. The DNA for the CDR3 is TGTGCCAGCAGTGACCCAACCGCCACGCAGCCCCAGCATTTT.

This clone has a single count. J is TRBJ2-6 and V is TRBV29-1, with D unclear. V lost 6 bases, J lost 1 base, and 13 bases lay in between. This CDR3 is built from 15 residues. Germline assignment: CDR1 SQVTM and CDR2 ANQGSEA. Here the CDR3 reads CSVHVGGSGANVLTF. The DNA for the CDR3 is TGCAGCGTACACGTGGGCGGTTCTGGGGCCAACGTCCTGACTTTC. Together with reference TRBV29-1 and TRBJ2-6, the CDR3 gives the full variable domain: SAVISQKPSRDICQRGTSLTIQCQVDSQVTMMFWYRQQPGQSLTLIATANQGSEATYESGFVIDKFPISRPNLTFSTLTVSNMSPEDSSIYLCSVHVGGSGANVLTFGAGSRLTVL.

On this clone itself: Other DNA sequences from this sample encode an identical CDR3 as well. The V gene is TRBV27, the J gene TRBJ2-3; weak D call: TRBD2 (5 bases). The germline gives CDR1 MNHEY, CDR2 SMNVEV (reference sequence). V was trimmed by 7 bases and J by 5 bases, leaving 7 bases between them. The CDR3 is made up of 11 amino acids. CDR3 nucleotides: TGTGCCAGCACAGGAGGAGATACGCAGTATTTT. It yields the protein CASTGGDTQYF.

V gene TRBV28 combines with J gene TRBJ2-2, with 10 bases aligning to TRBD2. J lost 4 bases, V lost 4 bases, and 6 bases had no gene match. Germline loops: CDR1 MDHEN, CDR2 SYDVKM. The length of the CDR3 is 16 residues. The CDR3 sequence is CASSSPSGRSTGELFF. The CDR3 DNA follows: TGTGCCAGCAGTTCCCCTAGCGGGAGAAGCACCGGGGAGCTGTTTTTT.

This chain connects TRBV29-1 to TRBJ2-4; 7 positions agree with TRBD1. In germline, CDR1 is SQVTM, CDR2 ANQGSEA. This CDR3 is 17 amino acids long. Trimming took 6 bases from V and 0 from J; bases not matched to a gene: 14. CDR3 loop: CSVETPGQPLAKNIQYF. Written as DNA, the CDR3 is TGCAGCGTCGAAACCCCGGGACAGCCTCTAGCCAAAAACATTCAGTACTTC.

The rearrangement uses TRBV25-1 and TRBJ1-6; 8 nucleotides agree with TRBD1. V lost 2 bases and J lost 7; bases outside the gene matches: 1. Germline CDR1 and CDR2: MGHDK and SYGVNS. The CDR3 has 14 residues. This chain's CDR3 is CASSEDRGNSPLHF. CDR3 in DNA: TGTGCCAGCAGTGAAGACAGGGGCAATTCACCCCTCCACTTT.

The chain recombines TRBV7-9 with TRBJ2-1; no reliable D call. The CDR3 sequence is 15 residues long. CDR1 is SEHNR, CDR2 FQNEAQ, per germline (reference sequence). Between the trimmed V and J ends, which lost 4 bases and 3 bases, there was a span of 13 bases. The CDR3 DNA follows: TGTGCCAGCAGCTCCGTAAGGGTGGGCTACAATGAGCAGTTCTTC. It specifies CASSSVRVGYNEQFF.

The chain employs TRBV19 and TRBJ2-1, with 10 bases matching TRBD2. CDR1 and CDR2 from the germline V gene are LNHDA and SQIVND (reference sequence). J lost 8 bases, V lost 6 bases, and 10 bases had no gene match. This CDR3 spans 15 amino acids. DNA of the CDR3: TGTGCCAGTAGCCAGGGGGAGCGGGAGGGTGATGAGCAGTTCTTC. As protein: CASSQGEREGDEQFF.

Note on this clone: At the DNA level, this CDR3 is encoded by other sequences in the same sample as well. The chain combines TRBV7-9 with TRBJ1-1; perhaps TRBD1 as D (5 bases). Germline values: CDR1 SEHNR, CDR2 FQNEAQ (reference sequence). CDR3 length: 11 residues. V was pared by 2 bases and J by 7 bases, with 5 bases between. The CDR3 coding sequence is TGTGCCAGCAGCTTACAGGGTGAAGCTTTCTTT. This gives the protein CASSLQGEAFF.

This clone came up a few times. V usage is TRBV7-9 and J usage is TRBJ2-3, with D uncertain. The CDR3 has 14 residues. Trimming took off 0 bases at V and 1 base at J, with 5 bases between the two ends. Germline V lookup: CDR1 SEHNR, CDR2 FQNEAQ (reference sequence). CDR3 DNA: TGTGCCAGCAGCTTAGCGGTGGGCACAGATACGCAGTATTTT. This gives the protein CASSLAVGTDTQYF.

J is TRBJ2-1 and V is TRBV9, with 7 nucleotides matching TRBD2. Germline CDR1 reads SGDLS; CDR2 reads YYNGEE. This CDR3 comprises 15 residues. V dropped 0 bases and J dropped 6; count of bases not matched to a gene: 6. The CDR3 sequence is CASSVDGLGSNEQFF. The CDR3 nucleotides are TGTGCCAGCAGCGTAGACGGACTAGGGTCCAATGAGCAGTTCTTC.

This rearrangement joins TRBV5-5 to TRBJ2-7; 9 nucleotides line up with TRBD1. CDR3 size: 14 residues. Germline CDR1 reads SGHKS; CDR2 reads YYEKEE (reference sequence). V lost 7 bases, J lost 7 bases, and 12 bases stayed unmatched. The DNA of the CDR3 is TGTGCCAGCTTAACAGGGACAGGGTCGCGAGAGCAGTACTTC. Protein sequence: CASLTGTGSREQYF.

The gene calls are TRBV7-2 and TRBJ2-3; D not resolved. V shed 5 bases and J shed 1 base, with 16 bases lying between them. This CDR3 spans 16 amino acids. Germline CDR1 is SGHTA and CDR2 is FQGNSA. CDR3 sequence reads: CASSRFSRAGTDTQYF. CDR3 DNA sequence: TGTGCCAGCAGCCGTTTCTCCCGTGCGGGCACAGATACGCAGTATTTT.

This chain connects TRBV13 to TRBJ2-3, with 16 bases lining up with TRBD2. V lost 4 bases and J lost 0; bases outside the gene matches: 7. This CDR3 region has 19 residues. From germline, CDR1 is PRHDT and CDR2 FYEKMQ (reference sequence). The CDR3 loop reads CASSSPGLAGGKSTDTQYF. Written as DNA, the CDR3 is TGTGCCAGCAGCTCTCCGGGACTAGCGGGAGGGAAAAGCACAGATACGCAGTATTTT.

The rearrangement uses TRBV29-1 and TRBJ2-7, with TRBD1 as a possible D gene (6 bases). The CDR3 extends over 13 amino acids. Germline-derived CDR1 and CDR2 are SQVTM and ANQGSEA. Trimming pared 7 bases from V and 0 bases from J, leaving 13 bases between. The DNA for the CDR3 is TGCAGCGCACAGACAGGCGTCTCCTACGAGCAGTACTTC. Amino acids: CSAQTGVSYEQYF.

A remark on this clone: Additional DNA sequences in this sample encode the identical CDR3. The chain uses TRBV5-1 and TRBJ2-7; TRBD1 might be the D (6 bases). The CDR3 is 14 residues long. The germline CDR1 and CDR2 sequences are SGHRS and YFSETQ. V lost 0 bases, J lost 3 bases, and 10 bases lay in between. The CDR3 DNA sequence: TGCGCCAGCAGCTTGGCAGCAGGGGTCTACGAGCAGTACTTC. It specifies CASSLAAGVYEQYF.

V usage is TRBV5-1 and J usage is TRBJ2-7; 10 bases line up with TRBD2. CDR1 and CDR2 (germline): SGHRS, YFSETQ. J gave up 0 bases and V 2 bases, and 5 bases lay outside the gene matches. The CDR3 spans 16 residues. CDR3 region: CASSFLAGGPSYEQYF. Here the CDR3 DNA reads TGCGCCAGCAGCTTCTTAGCGGGGGGTCCCTCCTACGAGCAGTACTTC.

The CDR3 DNA follows: TGTGCCAGCAGCCTGATAGGGGAGATCGGCACTGAAGCTTTCTTT. It yields the protein CASSLIGEIGTEAFF. V usage is TRBV7-9 and J usage is TRBJ1-1; maybe TRBD1 (5 bases). The CDR3 is 15 amino acids. Trimming shortened V by 5 bases and J by 4 bases, and 17 bases separated the two germline ends. CDR1 SEHNR and CDR2 FQNEAQ come from the germline V gene (reference sequence).

This chain links TRBV7-9 with TRBJ2-1; D remains unclear. The CDR3 covers 14 residues. V lost 0 bases and J lost 8, with 11 bases in between. Germline V gives CDR1 SEHNR, CDR2 FQNEAQ (reference sequence). The CDR3 region is CASSLALKGDEQFF. The DNA of the CDR3 is TGTGCCAGCAGCTTAGCCTTGAAAGGCGATGAGCAGTTCTTC.

On this clone itself: The same CDR3 is also encoded by other DNA sequences in this sample. V usage is TRBV7-9 and J usage is TRBJ2-7, with 12 bases matching TRBD2. The trim removed 5 bases at V and 3 bases at J, leaving 5 bases unmatched. Germline V gives CDR1 SEHNR, CDR2 FQNEAQ (reference sequence). The CDR3 is made up of 15 amino acids. The CDR3 reads CASSQGLAGSYEQYF. For the CDR3, the DNA is TGTGCCAGCAGCCAAGGACTAGCGGGAAGCTACGAGCAGTACTTC.

The chain uses TRBV28 and TRBJ1-2; D is possibly TRBD1 (6 bases). Germline lookup yields CDR1 MDHEN and CDR2 SYDVKM. The CDR3 spans 14 residues. Trimming removed 7 bases at V and 4 bases at J, with 16 bases between. The CDR3 DNA is TGTGCCAGCATTCCACAGGGTGTCATCTATGGCTACACCTTC. Its protein is CASIPQGVIYGYTF.

On this clone: The sample carries other DNA sequences with the same CDR3. The chain is built from TRBV11-2 and TRBJ2-7; 7 bases fit TRBD1. V lost 5 bases, J lost 4 bases, and 5 bases stayed unmatched. This CDR3 comprises 13 residues. Germline CDR1 reads SGHAT; CDR2 reads FQNNGV. This CDR3 reads CASSLGQPYEQYF. The DNA for the CDR3 is TGTGCCAGCAGCCTGGGACAGCCTTACGAGCAGTACTTC.

The chain recombines TRBV28 with TRBJ2-7, with TRBD1 identical over 8 bases. CDR3 length: 15 residues. Trimming at V came to 5 bases and at J to 2 bases, leaving 8 bases not matched to a gene. CDR1 and CDR2 (germline): MDHEN, SYDVKM. The chain's CDR3 is CASSPWTGFTYEQYF. The CDR3 region has the DNA TGTGCCAGCAGTCCCTGGACAGGGTTTACCTACGAGCAGTACTTC.